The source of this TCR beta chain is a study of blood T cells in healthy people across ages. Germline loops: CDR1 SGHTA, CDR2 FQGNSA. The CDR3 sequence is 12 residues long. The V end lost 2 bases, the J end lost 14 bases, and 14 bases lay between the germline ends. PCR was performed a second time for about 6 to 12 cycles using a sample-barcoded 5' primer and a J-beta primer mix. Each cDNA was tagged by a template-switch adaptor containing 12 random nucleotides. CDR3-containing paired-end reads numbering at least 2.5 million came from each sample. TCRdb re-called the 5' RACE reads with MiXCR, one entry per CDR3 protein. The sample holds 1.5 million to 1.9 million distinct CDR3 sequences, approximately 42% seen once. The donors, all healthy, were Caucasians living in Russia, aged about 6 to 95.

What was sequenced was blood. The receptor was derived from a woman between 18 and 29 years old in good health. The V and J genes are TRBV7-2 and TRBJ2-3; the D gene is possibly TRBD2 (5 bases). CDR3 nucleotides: TGTGCCAGCAGCTTACTCAACGGGGTGTGGTATTTT. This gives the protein CASSLLNGVWYF.